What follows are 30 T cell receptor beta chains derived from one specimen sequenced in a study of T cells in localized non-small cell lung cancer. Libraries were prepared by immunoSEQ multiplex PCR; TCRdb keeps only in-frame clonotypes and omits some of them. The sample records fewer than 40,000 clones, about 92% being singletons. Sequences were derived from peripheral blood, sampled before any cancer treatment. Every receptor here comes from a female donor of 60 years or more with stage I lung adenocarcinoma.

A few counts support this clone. The CDR3 spells CASRGQGRTGELFF. The CDR3 DNA reads TGCGCCAGCAGGGGACAGGGCAGGACCGGGGAGCTGTTTTTT. V is TRBV10-1 and J is TRBJ2-2, with TRBD1 matching over 9 bases. CDR3 length: 14 residues. Germline CDR1 reads WNHNN; CDR2 reads SYGVQD (reference sequence). The junction had 4 bases not matched to a gene; V was cut back by 6 bases and J by 5 bases.

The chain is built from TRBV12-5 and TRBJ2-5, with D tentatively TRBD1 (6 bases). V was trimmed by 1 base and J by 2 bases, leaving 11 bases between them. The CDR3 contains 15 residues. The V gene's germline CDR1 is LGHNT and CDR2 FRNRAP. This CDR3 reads CASGLGTVHQETQYF. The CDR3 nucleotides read TGTGCTAGTGGTTTGGGGACAGTCCATCAAGAGACCCAGTACTTC.

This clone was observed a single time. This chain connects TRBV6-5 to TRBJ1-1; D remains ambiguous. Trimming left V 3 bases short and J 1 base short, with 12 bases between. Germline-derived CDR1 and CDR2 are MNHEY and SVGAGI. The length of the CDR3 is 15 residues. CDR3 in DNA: TGTGCCAGCAGTTATAGTGGGTTTCAGAACACTGAAGCTTTCTTT. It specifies CASSYSGFQNTEAFF.

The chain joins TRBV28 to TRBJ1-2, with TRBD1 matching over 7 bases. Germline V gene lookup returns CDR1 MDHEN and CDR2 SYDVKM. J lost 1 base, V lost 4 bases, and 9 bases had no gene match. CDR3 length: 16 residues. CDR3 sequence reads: CASSSPKQGLNYGYTF. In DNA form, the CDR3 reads TGTGCCAGCAGTTCACCAAAACAGGGGCTTAACTATGGCTACACCTTC.

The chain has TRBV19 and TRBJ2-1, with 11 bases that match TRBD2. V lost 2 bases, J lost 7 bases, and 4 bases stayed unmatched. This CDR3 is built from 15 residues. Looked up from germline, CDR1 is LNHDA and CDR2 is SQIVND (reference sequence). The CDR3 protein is CASSISRLAGNEQFF. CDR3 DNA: TGTGCCAGTAGTATAAGTCGACTAGCGGGGAATGAGCAGTTCTTC.

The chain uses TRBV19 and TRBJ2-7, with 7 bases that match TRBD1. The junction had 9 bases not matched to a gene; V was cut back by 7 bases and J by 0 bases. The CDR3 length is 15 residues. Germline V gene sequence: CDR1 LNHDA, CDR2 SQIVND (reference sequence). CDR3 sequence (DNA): TGTGCCAGTACCACGACAGGGTCTTCCTCCTACGAGCAGTACTTC. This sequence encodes CASTTTGSSSYEQYF.

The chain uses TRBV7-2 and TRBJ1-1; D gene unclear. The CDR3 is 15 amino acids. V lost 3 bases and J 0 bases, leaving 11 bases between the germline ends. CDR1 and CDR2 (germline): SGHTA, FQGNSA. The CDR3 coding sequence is TGTGCCAGCAGCTTTGGCGGTGTGGTGAACACTGAAGCTTTCTTT. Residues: CASSFGGVVNTEAFF.

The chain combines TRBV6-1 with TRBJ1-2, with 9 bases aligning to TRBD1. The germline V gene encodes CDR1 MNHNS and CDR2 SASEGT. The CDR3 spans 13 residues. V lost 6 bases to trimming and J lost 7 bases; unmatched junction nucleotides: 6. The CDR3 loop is CASRPGQGRGYTF. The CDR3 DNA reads TGTGCCAGCAGGCCGGGACAGGGCCGTGGCTACACCTTC.

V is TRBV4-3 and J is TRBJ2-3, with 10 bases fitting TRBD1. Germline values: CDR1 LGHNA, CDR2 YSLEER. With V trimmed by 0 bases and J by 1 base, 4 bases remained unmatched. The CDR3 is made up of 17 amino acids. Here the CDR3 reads CASSQDEGTGGTDTQYF. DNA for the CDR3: TGCGCCAGCAGCCAAGATGAAGGGACAGGGGGCACAGATACGCAGTATTTT.

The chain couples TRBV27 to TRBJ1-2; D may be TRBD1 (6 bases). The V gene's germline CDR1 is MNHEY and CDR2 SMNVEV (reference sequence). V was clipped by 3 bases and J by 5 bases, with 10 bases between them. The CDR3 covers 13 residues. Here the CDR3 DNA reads TGTGCCAGCAGTTTTCAGGGGAATTATGGCTACACCTTC. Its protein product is CASSFQGNYGYTF.

The DNA for the CDR3 is TGTGCCAGCAGCTCGCCAATAGCGGGAGTATATGAGCAGTTCTTC. Its translation: CASSSPIAGVYEQFF. This chain uses TRBV7-2 with TRBJ2-1, with 9 bases lining up with TRBD2. Germline V CDR1 and CDR2: SGHTA, FQGNSA. This CDR3 comprises 15 residues. With 4 bases clipped from V and 8 bases from J, the junction kept 9 bases outside the gene matches.

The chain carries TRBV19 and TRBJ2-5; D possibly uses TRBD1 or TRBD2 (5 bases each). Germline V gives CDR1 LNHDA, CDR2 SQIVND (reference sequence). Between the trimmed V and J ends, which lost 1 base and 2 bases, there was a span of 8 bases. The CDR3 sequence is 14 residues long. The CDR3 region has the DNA TGTGCCAGTAGTATAGCGGGACGGCAAGAGACCCAGTACTTC. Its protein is CASSIAGRQETQYF.

CDR3 loop: CASSPQGVNEKLFF. CDR3 in DNA: TGTGCCAGTAGTCCACAGGGCGTTAATGAAAAACTGTTTTTT. The gene calls are TRBV19 and TRBJ1-4; a possible D gene is TRBD1 (6 bases). Trimming shortened V by 5 bases and J by 4 bases, and 11 bases separated the two germline ends. The germline V gene has CDR1 LNHDA and CDR2 SQIVND (reference sequence). The CDR3 has 14 amino acids.

CDR3 region: CASSKILGGTDTQYF. CDR3 sequence (DNA): TGTGCCAGTAGCAAGATCCTCGGGGGTACAGATACGCAGTATTTT. V is TRBV19 and J is TRBJ2-3, with a weak D call TRBD2 (6 bases). Germline V lookup: CDR1 LNHDA, CDR2 SQIVND (reference sequence). The V end was cut by 6 bases, the J end by 3 bases, with 16 bases between. This CDR3 is 15 amino acids long.

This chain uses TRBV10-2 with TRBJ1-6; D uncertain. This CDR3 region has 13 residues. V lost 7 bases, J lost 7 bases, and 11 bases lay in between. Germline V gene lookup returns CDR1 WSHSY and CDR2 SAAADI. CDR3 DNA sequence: TGCGCCAGCACCGCGAGGGAGAATTCACCCCTCCACTTT. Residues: CASTARENSPLHF.

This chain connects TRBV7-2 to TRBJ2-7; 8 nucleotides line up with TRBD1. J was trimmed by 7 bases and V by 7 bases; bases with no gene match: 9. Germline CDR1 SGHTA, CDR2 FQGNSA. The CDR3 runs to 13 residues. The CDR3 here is CASTLQGAGEQYF. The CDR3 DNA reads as TGTGCCAGCACCCTTCAGGGGGCAGGTGAGCAGTACTTC.

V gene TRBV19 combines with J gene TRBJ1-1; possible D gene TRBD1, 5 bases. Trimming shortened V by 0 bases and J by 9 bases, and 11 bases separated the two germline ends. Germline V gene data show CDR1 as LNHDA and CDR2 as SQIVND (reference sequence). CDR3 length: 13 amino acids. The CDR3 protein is CASSIEGRGQAFF. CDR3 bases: TGTGCCAGTAGTATAGAGGGGCGGGGTCAAGCTTTCTTT.

In DNA, the CDR3 is TGTGCCAGCAGGTTAATCGGGTCGGGGACAGGCGCTTACGAGCAGTACTTC. Encoded protein: CASRLIGSGTGAYEQYF. The chain carries TRBV27 and TRBJ2-7; the match to TRBD1 covers 8 bases. The CDR3 consists of 17 residues. V dropped 6 bases and J dropped 4; count of bases not matched to a gene: 17. CDR1 and CDR2 (germline): MNHEY, SMNVEV (reference sequence).

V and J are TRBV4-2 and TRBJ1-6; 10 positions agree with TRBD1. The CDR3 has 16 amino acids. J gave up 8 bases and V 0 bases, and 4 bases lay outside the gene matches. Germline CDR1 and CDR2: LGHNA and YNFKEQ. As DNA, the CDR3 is TGTGCCAGCAGCCAAGATCGTGGGACAGGGGATTCACCCCTCCACTTT. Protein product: CASSQDRGTGDSPLHF.

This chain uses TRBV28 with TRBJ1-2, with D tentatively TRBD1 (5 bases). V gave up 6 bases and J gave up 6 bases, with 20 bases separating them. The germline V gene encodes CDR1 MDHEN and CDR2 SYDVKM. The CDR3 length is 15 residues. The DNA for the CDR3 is TGTGCCAGCAGCGGGGGACTGCCGTTTCGAAATGGCTACACCTTC. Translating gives CASSGGLPFRNGYTF.

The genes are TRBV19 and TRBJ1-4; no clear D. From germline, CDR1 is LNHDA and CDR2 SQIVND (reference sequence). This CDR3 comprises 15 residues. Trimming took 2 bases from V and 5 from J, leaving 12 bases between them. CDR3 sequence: CASSILQNMNEKLFF. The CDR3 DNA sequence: TGTGCCAGTAGTATACTGCAGAACATGAATGAAAAACTGTTTTTT. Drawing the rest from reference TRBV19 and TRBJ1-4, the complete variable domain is DGGITQSPKYLFRKEGQNVTLSCEQNLNHDAMYWYRQDPGQGLRLIYYSQIVNDFQKGDIAEGYSVSREKKESFPLTVTSAQKNPTAFYLCASSILQNMNEKLFFGSGTQLSVL.

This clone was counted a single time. The CDR3 region has the DNA TGCGCCAGCAGTCAATCGGTTAAGTTCAGGGAAATTCCCTACGAGCAGTACTTC. It translates to CASSQSVKFREIPYEQYF. The gene calls are TRBV23-1 and TRBJ2-7; D is perhaps TRBD1 (5 bases). TRBV23-1 is classed as an ORF, of uncertain function. V lost 0 bases and J 2 bases, leaving 20 bases between the germline ends. This CDR3 has 18 amino acids.

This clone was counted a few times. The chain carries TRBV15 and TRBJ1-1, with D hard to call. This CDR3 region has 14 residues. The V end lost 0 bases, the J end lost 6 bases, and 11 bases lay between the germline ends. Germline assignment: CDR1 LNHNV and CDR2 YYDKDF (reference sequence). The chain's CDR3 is CATSRETRSAEAFF. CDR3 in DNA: TGTGCCACCAGCAGAGAAACGCGATCCGCTGAAGCTTTCTTT.

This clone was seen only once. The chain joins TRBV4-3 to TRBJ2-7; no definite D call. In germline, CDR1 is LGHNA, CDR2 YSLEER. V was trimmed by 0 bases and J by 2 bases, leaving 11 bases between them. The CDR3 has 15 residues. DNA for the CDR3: TGCGCCAGCAGCCAAGATACAGTTGGGGCCTACGAGCAGTACTTC. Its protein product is CASSQDTVGAYEQYF.

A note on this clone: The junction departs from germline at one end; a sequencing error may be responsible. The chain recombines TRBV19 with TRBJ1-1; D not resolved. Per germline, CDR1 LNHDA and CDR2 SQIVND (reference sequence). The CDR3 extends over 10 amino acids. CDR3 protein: CATGGQVKSF. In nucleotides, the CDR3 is TGTGCCACAGGCGGGCAAGTGAAGTCCTTT. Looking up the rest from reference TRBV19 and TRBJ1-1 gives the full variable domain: DGGITQSPKYLFRKEGQNVTLSCEQNLNHDAMYWYRQDPGQGLRLIYYSQIVNDFQKGDIAEGYSVSREKKESFPLTVTSAQKNPTAFYLCATGGQVKSFGQGTRLTVV.

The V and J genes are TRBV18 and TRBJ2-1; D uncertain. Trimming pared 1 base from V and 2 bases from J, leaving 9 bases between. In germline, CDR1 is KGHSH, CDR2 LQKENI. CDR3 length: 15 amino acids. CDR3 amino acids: CASSPQVGTYNEQFF. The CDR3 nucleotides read TGTGCCAGCTCACCACAGGTGGGGACCTACAATGAGCAGTTCTTC.

The CDR3 protein is CASSQELRWGNYGYTF. CDR3 coding DNA: TGCGCCAGCAGCCAAGAGCTTCGGTGGGGAAACTATGGCTACACCTTC. This sequence joins TRBV4-3 and TRBJ1-2; D gene uncertain. Germline loops: CDR1 LGHNA, CDR2 YSLEER. The ends were cut back, 0 bases at V and 2 bases at J, with 13 bases in the middle. The CDR3 has 16 amino acids.

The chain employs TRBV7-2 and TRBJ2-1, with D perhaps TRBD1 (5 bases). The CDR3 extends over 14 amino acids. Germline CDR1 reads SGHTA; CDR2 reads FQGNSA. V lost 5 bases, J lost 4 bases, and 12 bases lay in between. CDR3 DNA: TGTGCCAGCAGCCCAGAGGCAGGGTACAATGAGCAGTTCTTC. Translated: CASSPEAGYNEQFF.

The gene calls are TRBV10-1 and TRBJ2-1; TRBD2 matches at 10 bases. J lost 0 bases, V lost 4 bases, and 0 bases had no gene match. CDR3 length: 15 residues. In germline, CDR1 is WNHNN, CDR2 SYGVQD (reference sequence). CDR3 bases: TGCGCCAGCAGTGGACTAGCGGGCTCCTACAATGAGCAGTTCTTC. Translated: CASSGLAGSYNEQFF.

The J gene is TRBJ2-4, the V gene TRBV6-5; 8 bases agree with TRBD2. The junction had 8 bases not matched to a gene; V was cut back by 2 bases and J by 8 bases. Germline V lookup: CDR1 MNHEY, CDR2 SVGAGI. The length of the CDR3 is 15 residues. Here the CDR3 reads CASSYRGGRVDIQYF. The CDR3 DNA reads TGTGCCAGCAGTTACCGGGGGGGGCGGGTGGACATTCAGTACTTC.